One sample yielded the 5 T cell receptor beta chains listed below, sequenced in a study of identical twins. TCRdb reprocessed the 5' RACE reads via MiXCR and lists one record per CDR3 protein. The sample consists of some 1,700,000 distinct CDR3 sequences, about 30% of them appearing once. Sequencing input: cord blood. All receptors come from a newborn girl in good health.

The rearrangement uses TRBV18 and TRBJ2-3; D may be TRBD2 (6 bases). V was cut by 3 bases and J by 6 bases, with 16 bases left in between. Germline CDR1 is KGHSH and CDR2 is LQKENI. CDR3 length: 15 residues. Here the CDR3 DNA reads TGTGCCAGCTCACCGCGGGACTCCGGAGGGGATACGCAGTATTTT. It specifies CASSPRDSGGDTQYF.

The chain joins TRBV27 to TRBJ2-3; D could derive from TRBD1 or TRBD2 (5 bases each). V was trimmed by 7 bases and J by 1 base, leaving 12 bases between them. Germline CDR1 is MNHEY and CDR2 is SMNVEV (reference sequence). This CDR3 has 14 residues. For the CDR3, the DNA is TGTGCCAGCACCCGGGACGGAGGCACAGATACGCAGTATTTT. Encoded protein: CASTRDGGTDTQYF.

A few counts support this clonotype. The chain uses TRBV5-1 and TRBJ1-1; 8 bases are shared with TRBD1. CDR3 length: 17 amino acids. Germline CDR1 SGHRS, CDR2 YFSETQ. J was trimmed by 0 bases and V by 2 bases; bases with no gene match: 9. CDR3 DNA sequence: TGCGCCAGCAGCTTTGGGGACAGGACTACCATGAACACTGAAGCTTTCTTT. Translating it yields CASSFGDRTTMNTEAFF.

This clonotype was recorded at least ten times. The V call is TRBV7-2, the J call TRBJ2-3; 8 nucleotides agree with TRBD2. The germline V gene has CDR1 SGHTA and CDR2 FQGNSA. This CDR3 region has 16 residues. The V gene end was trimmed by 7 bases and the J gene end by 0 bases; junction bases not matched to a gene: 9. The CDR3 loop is CASIRLAFPSTDTQYF. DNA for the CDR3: TGTGCCAGCATCCGACTAGCGTTCCCTAGCACAGATACGCAGTATTTT.

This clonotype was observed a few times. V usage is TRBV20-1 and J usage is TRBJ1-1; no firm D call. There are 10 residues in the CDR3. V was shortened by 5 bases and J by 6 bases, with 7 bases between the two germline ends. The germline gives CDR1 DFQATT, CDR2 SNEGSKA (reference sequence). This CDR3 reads CSAAGPEAFF. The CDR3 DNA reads TGCAGTGCTGCCGGACCTGAAGCTTTCTTT.